Below, 27 T cell receptor beta chains from the same sample are listed, as sequenced in a study of beta chain features in type 1 diabetes. What was sequenced were expressed TCRB transcripts, since all of the isolated RNA had been reverse transcribed. The assay was immunoSEQ multiplex PCR, and TCRdb's table has in-frame clones only and misses some. The profile covers about 170,000 clones, with approximately 7.8% appearing a single time and about 1% taken by the ten largest. These receptors have no known antigen. Study outcomes and limitations: All four CD4+ subsets from Type 1 diabetes patients carried moderately but significantly shorter TCRB CDR3s.

Sequencing was performed on central memory CD4+ T cells from blood. Every receptor here comes from a woman aged 40 to 50 with type 1 diabetes.

Only a few counts were recorded for this clone. This chain links TRBV5-1 with TRBJ2-1; 10 nucleotides align to TRBD2. Trimming cost V 4 bases and J 7 bases; bases outside gene matches: 5. Germline V gene sequence: CDR1 SGHRS, CDR2 YFSETQ. CDR3 length equals 14 residues. CDR3 DNA sequence: TGCGCCAGCAGCCCCGGGACTAGCGATAATGAGCAGTTCTTC. This sequence encodes CASSPGTSDNEQFF.

The V gene is TRBV5-1, the J gene TRBJ1-1; TRBD1 agrees at 8 bases. This CDR3 has 12 residues. Trimming took 4 bases from V and 6 from J; bases not matched to a gene: 2. Germline V gene data show CDR1 as SGHRS and CDR2 as YFSETQ. The CDR3 loop is CASSQQGAEAFF. For the CDR3, the DNA is TGCGCCAGCAGCCAACAGGGGGCTGAAGCTTTCTTT. Complete variable domain (other parts from reference TRBV5-1 and TRBJ1-1): KAGVTQTPRYLIKTRGQQVTLSCSPISGHRSVSWYQQTPGQGLQFLFEYFSETQRNKGNFPGRFSGRQFSNSRSEMNVSTLELGDSALYLCASSQQGAEAFFGQGTRLTVV.

The chain recombines TRBV19 with TRBJ2-1; 7 bases are shared with TRBD1. Germline CDR1 LNHDA, CDR2 SQIVND (reference sequence). The CDR3 contains 16 residues. V lost 4 bases to trimming and J lost 8 bases; unmatched junction nucleotides: 14. The CDR3 DNA is TGTGCCAGTAGTACCCAGGGACAGAACCCGGCGGATGAGCAGTTCTTC. Its protein is CASSTQGQNPADEQFF. Drawing the rest from reference TRBV19 and TRBJ2-1, the complete variable domain is DGGITQSPKYLFRKEGQNVTLSCEQNLNHDAMYWYRQDPGQGLRLIYYSQIVNDFQKGDIAEGYSVSREKKESFPLTVTSAQKNPTAFYLCASSTQGQNPADEQFFGPGTRLTVL.

There are a few counts of this clone. The chain's CDR3 is CASKQGRENQPQHF. CDR3 DNA: TGTGCCAGTAAGCAGGGCAGAGAAAATCAGCCCCAGCATTTT. V usage is TRBV19 and J usage is TRBJ1-5, with D tentatively TRBD1 (5 bases). The V gene lost 7 bases and the J gene lost 4 bases, with 14 bases spanning the gap. This CDR3 is 14 amino acids long. Germline V gives CDR1 LNHDA, CDR2 SQIVND (reference sequence).

Turning to this clone: Its ends do not fully match the called genes, so a read error is possible. The chain uses TRBV9 and TRBJ1-2, with TRBD1 matching 7 bases. This CDR3 is 15 amino acids long. Germline CDR1 is SGDLS and CDR2 is YYNGEE. CDR3 in DNA: TGCGCCAGCAGCCAGCCGGACAGGCCGACCGGGGGCTACACCTTC. Translation gives CASSQPDRPTGGYTF.

This clone has only a few counts. Here the CDR3 DNA reads TGTGCCAGCAGCTCATACTTGGGGGAGGGGGAGACCCAGTACTTC. Protein product: CASSSYLGEGETQYF. This rearrangement joins TRBV7-9 to TRBJ2-5; 7 bases line up with TRBD2. There are 15 residues in the CDR3. CDR1 and CDR2 (germline): SEHNR, FQNEAQ (reference sequence). The V gene end was trimmed by 4 bases and the J gene end by 5 bases; junction bases not matched to a gene: 10.

This clone has only a few counts. The chain combines TRBV7-9 with TRBJ2-2; 11 bases are a match to TRBD2. The CDR3 has 19 residues. The junction had 14 bases not matched to a gene; V was cut back by 4 bases and J by 4 bases. From germline, CDR1 is SEHNR and CDR2 FQNEAQ (reference sequence). For the CDR3, the DNA is TGTGCCAGCAGCTCCGCCGGGCTTCAACTAGCGGGGGCCACCGGGGAGCTGTTTTTT. Translated, it gives CASSSAGLQLAGATGELFF.

Only a few counts were recorded for this clone. This chain connects TRBV6-1 to TRBJ2-7, with 9 bases that match TRBD1. Trimming cost V 6 bases and J 6 bases; bases outside gene matches: 12. Germline CDR1 and CDR2: MNHNS and SASEGT. This CDR3 is 15 amino acids long. Here the CDR3 DNA reads TGTGCCAGCAGAAGCCGGGACAGGGAAAGGGTCGAGCAGTACTTC. Translating gives CASRSRDRERVEQYF.

This chain uses TRBV4-2 with TRBJ1-1, with 7 bases matching TRBD1. After removal of 4 bases from V and 1 base from J, the junction contained 6 bases not matched to a gene. The CDR3 is 15 amino acids. CDR1 is LGHNA, CDR2 YNFKEQ, per germline. The CDR3 nucleotides read TGTGCCAGCAGCCGGGGCGGGACAGCGAACACTGAAGCTTTCTTT. Protein sequence: CASSRGGTANTEAFF.

This clone appeared many times. The rearrangement joins TRBV7-2 to TRBJ2-7, with D tentatively TRBD1 (6 bases). V dropped 1 base and J dropped 3 bases, with 13 bases sitting between them. Germline V gives CDR1 SGHTA, CDR2 FQGNSA. The CDR3 sequence is 15 residues long. DNA of the CDR3: TGTGCCAGCAGCTTAGAGGGGGACACCGTCTACGAGCAGTACTTC. Its protein product is CASSLEGDTVYEQYF.

This clone appeared a few times. V is TRBV9 and J is TRBJ2-7; 7 positions match TRBD1. The V gene's germline CDR1 is SGDLS and CDR2 YYNGEE. Trimming removed 4 bases from V and 5 bases from J; junction bases left unmatched: 12. CDR3 size: 15 residues. For the CDR3, the DNA is TGTGCCAGCAGCACCTACCCAGGGGGACGGGACGAGCAGTACTTC. Protein: CASSTYPGGRDEQYF. The full variable domain, completed using reference TRBV9 and TRBJ2-7, is DSGVTQTPKHLITATGQRVTLRCSPRSGDLSVYWYQQSLDQGLQFLIQYYNGEERAKGNILERFSAQQFPDLHSELNLSSLELGDSALYFCASSTYPGGRDEQYFGPGTRLTVT.

In this sample, this clone turned up a few times. This CDR3 is CASSPQGSHTEAFF. CDR3 bases: TGTGCCAGTAGCCCACAGGGAAGCCACACTGAAGCTTTCTTT. The chain carries TRBV19 and TRBJ1-1, with D possibly matching TRBD1 (6 bases). V dropped 6 bases and J dropped 3 bases, with 14 bases sitting between them. This CDR3 region has 14 residues. Germline V gives CDR1 LNHDA, CDR2 SQIVND (reference sequence).

A few counts support this clone. The chain has TRBV2 and TRBJ2-6; possibly TRBD1 for D (5 bases). Looked up from germline, CDR1 is SNHLY and CDR2 is FYNNEI. Trimming took off 10 bases at V and 2 bases at J, with 12 bases between the two ends. The CDR3 length is 14 residues. The CDR3 nucleotides read TGTGCCACCCTACCCAGGGCTGGGGCCAACGTCCTGACTTTC. Its translation is CATLPRAGANVLTF.

This clone was observed a handful of times. The chain uses TRBV7-6 and TRBJ1-1; TRBD1 matches 7 bases. The CDR3 extends over 17 amino acids. V dropped 4 bases and J dropped 1; count of bases not matched to a gene: 12. Per germline, CDR1 SGHVS and CDR2 FNYEAQ. The CDR3 spells CASSSETGLPTNTEAFF. Written as DNA, the CDR3 is TGTGCCAGCAGCTCTGAGACAGGGCTTCCGACGAACACTGAAGCTTTCTTT.

The CDR3 DNA is TGTGCCAGCAGCTCGTGGAGCGGGAGGCTAGGAGGGACAGATACGCAGTATTTT. This encodes CASSSWSGRLGGTDTQYF. The rearrangement links TRBV13 to TRBJ2-3, with 9 bases lining up with TRBD2. With V trimmed by 4 bases and J by 3 bases, 14 bases remained unmatched. This CDR3 is 18 amino acids long. Germline V gives CDR1 PRHDT, CDR2 FYEKMQ (reference sequence).

The chain combines TRBV7-2 with TRBJ1-5, with 11 bases aligning to TRBD1. The CDR3 consists of 15 residues. From germline, CDR1 is SGHTA and CDR2 FQGNSA. V dropped 3 bases and J dropped 5; count of bases not matched to a gene: 3. DNA for the CDR3: TGTGCCAGCAGCTTCGGGACAGGGGGAGATCAGCCCCAGCATTTT. This gives the protein CASSFGTGGDQPQHF. Using reference TRBV7-2 and TRBJ1-5 for the parts outside the CDR3, the full variable domain is GAGVSQSPSNKVTEKGKDVELRCDPISGHTALYWYRQSLGQGLEFLIYFQGNSAPDKSGLPSDRFSAERTGGSVSTLTIQRTQQEDSAVYLCASSFGTGGDQPQHFGDGTRLSIL.

The chain recombines TRBV6-6 with TRBJ2-1; TRBD2 agrees at 8 bases. The trim removed 6 bases at V and 7 bases at J, leaving 5 bases unmatched. This CDR3 has 13 residues. Germline loops: CDR1 MNHNY, CDR2 SVGAGI (reference sequence). CDR3 nucleotides: TGTGCCAGCAGCAACCCGGGGGGGAATGAGCAGTTCTTC. Amino acid sequence: CASSNPGGNEQFF.

This clone was seen more than once but under ten times. J is TRBJ1-1 and V is TRBV10-3; possibly TRBD1 for D (5 bases). CDR1 and CDR2 (germline): ENHRY, SYGVKD. The germline V and J ends were trimmed by 4 bases and 3 bases, with 9 bases remaining between them. The CDR3 is 13 amino acids. The CDR3 protein is CAISGGRDTEAFF. DNA for the CDR3: TGTGCCATCAGTGGGGGGAGGGACACTGAAGCTTTCTTT.

The genes are TRBV7-2 and TRBJ2-4, with a weak D call TRBD2 (5 bases). CDR1 and CDR2 (germline): SGHTA, FQGNSA. The V end was cut by 3 bases, the J end by 8 bases, with 14 bases between. The CDR3 has 14 residues. This CDR3 reads CASSFSHGVDIQYF. CDR3 DNA: TGTGCCAGCAGCTTCTCCCACGGGGTGGACATTCAGTACTTC.

The sample holds a few counts of this clone. V is TRBV10-3 and J is TRBJ2-1; 9 bases agree with TRBD2. CDR1 is ENHRY and CDR2 is SYGVKD in the germline V gene. V lost 3 bases, J lost 5 bases, and 5 bases stayed unmatched. The CDR3 covers 15 residues. The CDR3 loop is CAISDPAGGNNEQFF. In DNA, the CDR3 is TGTGCCATCAGTGACCCAGCGGGAGGTAACAATGAGCAGTTCTTC.

V gene TRBV19 combines with J gene TRBJ2-5; D perhaps matches TRBD2 (5 bases). From germline, CDR1 is LNHDA and CDR2 SQIVND (reference sequence). V lost 1 base to trimming and J lost 3 bases, with 6 bases between them. The CDR3 consists of 13 residues. In DNA, the CDR3 is TGTGCCAGTAGTATAGTCGGGGAAGAGACCCAGTACTTC. It translates to CASSIVGEETQYF.

The V and J genes are TRBV7-9 and TRBJ2-4; 10 nucleotides align to TRBD1. Germline CDR1 is SEHNR and CDR2 is FQNEAQ (reference sequence). The CDR3 loop spans 15 amino acids. V lost 6 bases to trimming and J lost 8 bases; unmatched junction nucleotides: 10. The CDR3 sequence: CASRQDRGRGDIQYF. DNA for the CDR3: TGTGCCAGCAGACAAGACAGGGGGCGGGGAGACATTCAGTACTTC.

This clone was recorded a few times. The chain links TRBV9 to TRBJ1-2; TRBD1 might be the D (6 bases). The germline V gene encodes CDR1 SGDLS and CDR2 YYNGEE. Trimming took off 6 bases at V and 2 bases at J, with 11 bases between the two ends. CDR3 length: 13 amino acids. The CDR3 DNA sequence: TGTGCCAGCACCCGGACAGAAAACTATGGCTACACCTTC. Encoded protein: CASTRTENYGYTF.

This sequence joins TRBV4-2 and TRBJ1-6, with D uncertain. CDR1 and CDR2 (germline): LGHNA, YNFKEQ. V was trimmed by 0 bases and J by 6 bases, leaving 6 bases between them. The CDR3 covers 14 residues. The CDR3 loop is CASSQERSNSPLHF. CDR3 DNA: TGTGCCAGCAGCCAAGAGAGGAGTAATTCACCCCTCCACTTT.

This clone was observed a handful of times. The chain has TRBV9 and TRBJ1-1; 8 positions match TRBD1. Unmatched junction bases numbered 7, after V lost 2 bases and J lost 4 bases. CDR1 is SGDLS and CDR2 is YYNGEE in the germline V gene. The CDR3 extends over 15 amino acids. CDR3 nucleotides: TGTGCCAGCAGCGTGCAGGGGGCTGGCGGCACTGAAGCTTTCTTT. Amino acids: CASSVQGAGGTEAFF.

This chain connects TRBV5-1 to TRBJ2-7; TRBD1 matches at 7 bases. CDR1 and CDR2 (germline): SGHRS, YFSETQ. The junction had 14 bases not matched to a gene; V was cut back by 2 bases and J by 0 bases. There are 18 residues in the CDR3. CDR3 sequence: CASSLFPGGQMSSYEQYF. In nucleotides, the CDR3 is TGCGCCAGCAGCTTATTTCCTGGGGGACAGATGAGCTCCTACGAGCAGTACTTC.

This clone occurred a few times. The chain carries TRBV5-1 and TRBJ2-2; TRBD1 is a possible D gene (6 bases). The germline V gene has CDR1 SGHRS and CDR2 YFSETQ. V was shortened by 0 bases and J by 6 bases, with 9 bases between the two germline ends. This CDR3 region has 14 residues. In DNA, the CDR3 is TGCGCCAGCAGCTTGGACAGGGTATCCGGGGAGCTGTTTTTT. This encodes CASSLDRVSGELFF.